These 2 T cell receptor beta chains share one sample of origin, sequenced in a study of blood T cells in healthy people across ages. The use of a sample-barcoded 5' primer and a J-beta primer mix characterized a second PCR of about 7 to 12 cycles. TCRdb redid the calling of the 5' RACE reads with MiXCR, one entry per CDR3 protein. The table shows hundreds of thousands of distinct CDR3 sequences, with about half occurring only once. What was sequenced was blood. The receptors were sampled from a woman aged 60-70 years in good health.

V is TRBV13 and J is TRBJ2-4; perhaps TRBD1 as D (6 bases). The J call could be wrong; TRBJ2-7 is a better fit for the DNA end. This CDR3 is 14 amino acids long. Per germline, CDR1 PRHDT and CDR2 FYEKMQ (reference sequence). The CDR3: CASSFHLQGYEQYF. Here the CDR3 DNA reads TGTGCCAGCAGCTTTCATTTACAGGGCTACGAGCAGTACTTC.

The rearrangement uses TRBV7-2 and TRBJ2-5; 9 bases map to TRBD2. V dropped 4 bases and J dropped 5; count of bases not matched to a gene: 5. Germline-derived CDR1 and CDR2 are SGHTA and FQGNSA. The CDR3 is made up of 14 amino acids. The CDR3 sequence: CASSYAGGYETQYF. The CDR3 DNA follows: TGTGCCAGCAGCTATGCGGGAGGGTATGAGACCCAGTACTTC.